This passage covers 25 T cell receptor beta chains from one sample sequenced in a study of blood T cell repertoires in COVID-19. Sequencing used immunoSEQ multiplex PCR; TCRdb keeps in-frame clones, though not all of them. The table has roughly 140,000 clones, 84% seen once; the top ten hold 3% to 4.5%. The sequenced material came from PBMCs or T cells enriched from blood (not recorded which). The receptors shown here come from a man between 45 and 60 years old in a cohort exposed to, infected with or recovered from COVID-19 (not recorded which).

Comment on this clone: This same CDR3 is encoded by further DNA sequences in the sample. The CDR3 sequence is CASSPQGAGGYTF. As DNA, the CDR3 is TGTGCCAGCTCACCCCAAGGGGCTGGAGGCTACACCTTC. This rearrangement joins TRBV18 to TRBJ1-2; D possibly corresponds to TRBD1 (5 bases). The CDR3 has 13 amino acids. V lost 3 bases and J lost 8, with 13 bases in between. In germline, CDR1 is KGHSH, CDR2 LQKENI.

The CDR3 loop is CATSGQGGDTQYF. In DNA form, the CDR3 reads TGCGCCACCTCCGGACAGGGAGGGGATACGCAGTATTTT. The V call is TRBV5-1, the J call TRBJ2-3; D is perhaps TRBD1 (8 bases). The CDR3 length is 13 residues. Trimming took off 9 bases at V and 6 bases at J, with 17 bases between the two ends. The germline CDR1 and CDR2 sequences are SGHRS and YFSETQ.

This chain uses TRBV27 with TRBJ2-5, with D perhaps TRBD1 (7 bases). CDR1 is MNHEY, CDR2 SMNVEV, per germline (reference sequence). V was pared by 5 bases and J by 5 bases, with 12 bases between. The CDR3 runs 13 residues. CDR3 loop: CASSSRGRETQYF. CDR3 sequence (DNA): TGTGCCAGCAGTAGCAGGGGGAGGGAGACCCAGTACTTC.

The chain joins TRBV7-9 to TRBJ2-3; D unresolved. The CDR3 sequence is 15 residues long. V lost 2 bases and J 1 base, leaving 10 bases between the germline ends. CDR1 and CDR2 from the germline V gene are SEHNR and FQNEAQ (reference sequence). In DNA form, the CDR3 reads TGTGCCAGCAGCTTACCGAACACACGCACAGATACGCAGTATTTT. It translates to CASSLPNTRTDTQYF.

The chain is built from TRBV5-1 and TRBJ2-1; D is perhaps TRBD2 (6 bases). Trimming removed 7 bases at V and 10 bases at J, with 27 bases between. This CDR3 has 16 residues. Germline V gene sequence: CDR1 SGHRS, CDR2 YFSETQ. The CDR3 bases are TGCGCCAGCCGTATATATCTAGCGCCCGAGGGGAAAGAGCAGTTCTTC. The encoded protein is CASRIYLAPEGKEQFF. Together with reference TRBV5-1 and TRBJ2-1, the CDR3 gives the full variable domain: KAGVTQTPRYLIKTRGQQVTLSCSPISGHRSVSWYQQTPGQGLQFLFEYFSETQRNKGNFPGRFSGRQFSNSRSEMNVSTLELGDSALYLCASRIYLAPEGKEQFFGPGTRLTVL.

The V and J genes are TRBV2 and TRBJ2-3, with 7 bases identical to TRBD2. Trimming cost V 6 bases and J 0 bases; bases outside gene matches: 9. The germline V gene encodes CDR1 SNHLY and CDR2 FYNNEI. The CDR3 has 16 residues. Here the CDR3 DNA reads TGTGCCAGCAGGGAACTCGGGGGGTATAGCACAGATACGCAGTATTTT. Protein product: CASRELGGYSTDTQYF.

This clone has a single count. This rearrangement joins TRBV4-3 to TRBJ2-7, with 12 nucleotides matching TRBD1. Germline CDR1 reads LGHNA; CDR2 reads YSLEER. V was clipped by 1 base and J by 6 bases; unmatched bases: 10. CDR3 length: 17 amino acids. CDR3 DNA: TGCGCCAGCAGCCAAGCTTTACCGGGACAGGGGGCGGCCGAGCAGTACTTC. Translating gives CASSQALPGQGAAEQYF.

V usage is TRBV7-7 and J usage is TRBJ2-1, with D perhaps matching TRBD2 (6 bases). V was clipped by 5 bases and J by 8 bases, with 19 bases between them. The CDR3 consists of 15 residues. Looked up from germline, CDR1 is SSHAT and CDR2 is FNYEAQ (reference sequence). The CDR3 loop reads CASSLLGGTRDEQFF. The CDR3 DNA reads as TGTGCCAGCAGCCTTTTAGGCGGGACGAGGGATGAGCAGTTCTTC.

The chain links TRBV5-1 to TRBJ2-7, with no clear D. Per germline, CDR1 SGHRS and CDR2 YFSETQ. The CDR3 is 12 amino acids. Trimming cost V 0 bases and J 6 bases, with 7 bases left between them. CDR3 loop: CASSLAPREQYF. DNA for the CDR3: TGCGCCAGCAGCTTGGCCCCCCGCGAGCAGTACTTC. The full variable domain, its missing parts supplied by reference TRBV5-1 and TRBJ2-7, is KAGVTQTPRYLIKTRGQQVTLSCSPISGHRSVSWYQQTPGQGLQFLFEYFSETQRNKGNFPGRFSGRQFSNSRSEMNVSTLELGDSALYLCASSLAPREQYFGPGTRLTVT.

The chain couples TRBV3-1 (or the pseudogene TRBV3-2) to TRBJ2-2, with 12 bases aligning to TRBD2. The CDR3 is 20 amino acids. Germline CDR1 reads LGHDT; CDR2 reads YNNKEL (reference sequence). The junction had 15 bases not matched to a gene; V was cut back by 0 bases and J by 7 bases. In nucleotides, the CDR3 is TGTGCCAGCAGCCAAGATTCGAGACTAGCGGGGGAGCAGCCTTGCGGGGAGCTGTTTTTT. Protein product: CASSQDSRLAGEQPCGELFF.

The chain links TRBV5-6 to TRBJ1-1, with 9 positions matching TRBD1. Unmatched junction bases numbered 7, after V lost 7 bases and J lost 3 bases. This CDR3 has 14 amino acids. The germline gives CDR1 SGHDT, CDR2 YYEEEE. This CDR3 is CASSGTGTYTEAFF. CDR3 nucleotide sequence: TGTGCCAGCTCCGGGACAGGGACATACACTGAAGCTTTCTTT.

The sample holds a few counts of this clone. This chain uses TRBV6-5 with TRBJ2-7; the match to TRBD1 covers 10 bases. CDR3 length equals 14 residues. CDR1 is MNHEY, CDR2 SVGAGI, per germline. The V segment lost 6 bases and the J segment 5 bases; nucleotides outside the gene matches: 7. The CDR3 is CASSMGQGIHEQYF. The CDR3 coding sequence is TGTGCCAGCAGCATGGGACAGGGGATCCACGAGCAGTACTTC.

This chain uses TRBV18 with TRBJ2-2, with D unresolved. The V end lost 5 bases, the J end lost 4 bases, and 8 bases lay between the germline ends. From germline, CDR1 is KGHSH and CDR2 LQKENI. The CDR3 consists of 13 residues. This CDR3 reads CASSSVSTGELFF. In DNA, the CDR3 is TGTGCCAGCTCATCGGTATCCACCGGGGAGCTGTTTTTT.

This clone has only a few counts. The chain joins TRBV4-1 to TRBJ1-1; 9 nucleotides agree with TRBD1. Germline CDR1 reads MGHRA; CDR2 reads YSYEKL. V lost 4 bases and J lost 5; bases outside the gene matches: 5. The CDR3 extends over 14 amino acids. CDR3: CASSPRQGGTEAFF. CDR3 sequence (DNA): TGCGCCAGCAGCCCCCGACAGGGGGGGACTGAAGCTTTCTTT.

V gene TRBV30 combines with J gene TRBJ2-2; 8 positions match TRBD1. The CDR3 spans 16 residues. V was pared by 0 bases and J by 4 bases, with 7 bases of the junction left unmatched. Germline-derived CDR1 and CDR2 are GTSNPN and SVGIG (reference sequence). CDR3: CAWSVPGRGPTGELFF. As DNA, the CDR3 is TGTGCCTGGAGTGTACCAGGCAGGGGGCCCACCGGGGAGCTGTTTTTT.

The chain carries TRBV6-1 and TRBJ2-5, with TRBD1 as a possible D gene (5 bases). The CDR3 is 14 amino acids. Germline lookup yields CDR1 MNHNS and CDR2 SASEGT. V lost 3 bases to trimming and J lost 6 bases, with 14 bases between them. The CDR3 coding sequence is TGTGCCAGCAGTGACCCGCCAGGGCTGAAGACCCAGTACTTC. Translating gives CASSDPPGLKTQYF.

The gene calls are TRBV6-5 and TRBJ2-3; 9 nucleotides line up with TRBD1. CDR1 is MNHEY, CDR2 SVGAGI, per germline. Unmatched junction bases numbered 4, after V lost 5 bases and J lost 1 base. This CDR3 region has 15 residues. CDR3 in DNA: TGTGCCAGCAGTAGATGGACAGGGGGCACAGATACGCAGTATTTT. Protein product: CASSRWTGGTDTQYF.

The chain links TRBV28 to TRBJ1-2; D call uncertain. Germline V gene sequence: CDR1 MDHEN, CDR2 SYDVKM. V gave up 5 bases and J gave up 2 bases, with 6 bases separating them. This CDR3 comprises 12 residues. The CDR3 region is CASSPRNYGYTF. Here the CDR3 DNA reads TGTGCCAGCAGTCCGCGAAACTATGGCTACACCTTC.

This clone was counted once. Here the CDR3 DNA reads TGTGCCAGTATGGAAGACAGGAGCTCCTACGAGCAGTACTTC. Protein product: CASMEDRSSYEQYF. The rearrangement links TRBV19 to TRBJ2-7; D may be TRBD1 (6 bases). The V end lost 7 bases, the J end lost 0 bases, and 13 bases lay between the germline ends. This CDR3 has 14 residues. The germline V gene encodes CDR1 LNHDA and CDR2 SQIVND (reference sequence).

The chain is built from TRBV12-3 or TRBV12-4 and TRBJ2-2; 8 nucleotides agree with TRBD2. The CDR3 is 12 residues long. Losses at the gene ends were 9 bases for V and 6 bases for J; bases not matched to a gene: 3. This chain's CDR3 is CASRGGPGELFF. For the CDR3, the DNA is TGTGCCAGTCGGGGGGGGCCCGGGGAGCTGTTTTTT.

The rearrangement uses TRBV5-4 and TRBJ1-4; TRBD1 agrees at 7 bases. Germline-derived CDR1 and CDR2 are SGHNT and YYREEE (reference sequence). With V trimmed by 2 bases and J by 8 bases, 12 bases remained unmatched. The CDR3 runs to 16 residues. Here the CDR3 reads CASSFGGRGPEEKLFF. CDR3 coding DNA: TGTGCCAGCAGCTTTGGAGGTAGGGGGCCTGAGGAAAAACTGTTTTTT.

This clone appeared a single time. The chain joins TRBV5-1 to TRBJ2-1, with 8 nucleotides matching TRBD2. CDR3 length: 15 amino acids. The germline V gene has CDR1 SGHRS and CDR2 YFSETQ. The V segment lost 5 bases and the J segment 3 bases; nucleotides outside the gene matches: 7. The CDR3 nucleotides read TGCGCCAGCAGTTTAGCGGGAAATCTCTACAATGAGCAGTTCTTC. It encodes CASSLAGNLYNEQFF.

This sequence joins TRBV11-2 and TRBJ1-2; 8 nucleotides line up with TRBD1. The CDR3 sequence is 14 residues long. V dropped 1 base and J dropped 7; count of bases not matched to a gene: 5. Germline loops: CDR1 SGHAT, CDR2 FQNNGV. For the CDR3, the DNA is TGTGCCAGCAGCTTAGTGGACAGGGTACGTGGCTACACCTTC. It specifies CASSLVDRVRGYTF. Looking up the rest from reference TRBV11-2 and TRBJ1-2 gives the full variable domain: EAGVAQSPRYKIIEKRQSVAFWCNPISGHATLYWYQQILGQGPKLLIQFQNNGVVDDSQLPKDRFSAERLKGVDSTLKIQPAKLEDSAVYLCASSLVDRVRGYTFGSGTRLTVV.

This chain links TRBV7-8 with TRBJ1-1; a possible D gene is TRBD1 (6 bases). Trimming pared 5 bases from V and 1 base from J, leaving 11 bases between. The CDR3 totals 14 residues. CDR1 and CDR2 from the germline V gene are SGHVS and FQNEAQ. Written as DNA, the CDR3 is TGTGCCAGCAGCCCTAGACAGGAGAACACTGAAGCTTTCTTT. It yields the protein CASSPRQENTEAFF.

The chain links TRBV2 to TRBJ1-1, with 7 bases lining up with TRBD1. After removal of 8 bases from V and 0 bases from J, the junction contained 9 bases not matched to a gene. The CDR3 length is 15 residues. From germline, CDR1 is SNHLY and CDR2 FYNNEI. The CDR3: CASEVQGGLNTEAFF. The CDR3 DNA follows: TGTGCCAGCGAGGTCCAGGGGGGATTGAACACTGAAGCTTTCTTT.